This T cell receptor (beta chain) comes out of a study of T cell responses to AZD1222 COVID-19 vaccine. Study findings and constraints: The study sampled repertoires only after the peak T cell response.

As to this clone: Its antigen is undetermined.

The table came from immunoSEQ multiplex PCR; TCRdb's copy has only in-frame clones and leaves some out. The sample yields approximately 110,000 clones, roughly 88% seen once. CDR3 size: 13 residues. V was trimmed by 4 bases and J by 8 bases, leaving 12 bases between them. The chain links TRBV12-3 or TRBV12-4 to TRBJ1-5, with D perhaps TRBD1 (5 bases). The sample consisted of peripheral blood, taken on day 0 of AZD1222 vaccination. The receptor was derived from an adult in good health. CDR3 bases: TGTGCCAGCAGTTATGGGGGAGGGGAGCCCCAGCATTTT. It encodes CASSYGGGEPQHF.